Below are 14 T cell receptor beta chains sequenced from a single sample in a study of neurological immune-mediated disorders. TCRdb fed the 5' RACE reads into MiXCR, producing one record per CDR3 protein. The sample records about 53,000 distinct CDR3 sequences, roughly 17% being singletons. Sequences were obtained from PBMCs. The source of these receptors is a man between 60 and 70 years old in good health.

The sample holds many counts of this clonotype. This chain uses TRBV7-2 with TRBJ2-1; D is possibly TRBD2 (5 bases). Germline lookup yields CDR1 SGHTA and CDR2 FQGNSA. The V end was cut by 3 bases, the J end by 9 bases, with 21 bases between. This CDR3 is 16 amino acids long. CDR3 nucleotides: TGTGCCAGCAGCTTGTTTTCCCCAACTAGTCGGGGTGAGCAGTTCTTC. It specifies CASSLFSPTSRGEQFF.

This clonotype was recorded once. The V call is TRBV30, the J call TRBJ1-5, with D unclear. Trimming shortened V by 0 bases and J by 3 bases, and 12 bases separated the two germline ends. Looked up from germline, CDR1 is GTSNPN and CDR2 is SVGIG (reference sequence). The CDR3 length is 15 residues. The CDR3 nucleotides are TGTGCCTGGAGTGTGGGGTGGCTAAACAATCAGCCCCAGCATTTT. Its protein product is CAWSVGWLNNQPQHF.

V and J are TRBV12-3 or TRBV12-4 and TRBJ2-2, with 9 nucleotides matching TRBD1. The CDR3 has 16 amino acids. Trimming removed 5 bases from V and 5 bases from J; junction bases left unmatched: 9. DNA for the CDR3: TGTGCCAGCAGTCAGACAGGGGGGCCGGTGACCGGGGAGCTGTTTTTT. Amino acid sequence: CASSQTGGPVTGELFF.

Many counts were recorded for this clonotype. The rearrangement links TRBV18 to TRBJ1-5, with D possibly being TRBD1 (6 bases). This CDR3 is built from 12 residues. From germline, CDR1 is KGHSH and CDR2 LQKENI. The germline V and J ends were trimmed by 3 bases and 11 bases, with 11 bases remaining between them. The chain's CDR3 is CASSPEQGAQHF. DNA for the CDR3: TGTGCCAGCTCACCCGAACAGGGAGCCCAGCATTTT.

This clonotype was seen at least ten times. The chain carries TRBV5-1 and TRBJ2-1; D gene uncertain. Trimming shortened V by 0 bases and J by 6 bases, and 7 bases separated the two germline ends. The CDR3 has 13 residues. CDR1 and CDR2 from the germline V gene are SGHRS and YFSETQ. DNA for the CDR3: TGCGCCAGCAGCTTGGGCACGTCCAATGAGCAGTTCTTC. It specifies CASSLGTSNEQFF. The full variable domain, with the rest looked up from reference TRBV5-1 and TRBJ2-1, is KAGVTQTPRYLIKTRGQQVTLSCSPISGHRSVSWYQQTPGQGLQFLFEYFSETQRNKGNFPGRFSGRQFSNSRSEMNVSTLELGDSALYLCASSLGTSNEQFFGPGTRLTVL.

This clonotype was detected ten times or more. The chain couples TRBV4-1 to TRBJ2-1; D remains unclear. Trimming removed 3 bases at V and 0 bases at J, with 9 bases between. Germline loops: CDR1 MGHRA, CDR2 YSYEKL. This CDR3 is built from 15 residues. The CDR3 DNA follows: TGCGCCAGCAGCCAGGAAGAAAACTCCTACAATGAGCAGTTCTTC. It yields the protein CASSQEENSYNEQFF.

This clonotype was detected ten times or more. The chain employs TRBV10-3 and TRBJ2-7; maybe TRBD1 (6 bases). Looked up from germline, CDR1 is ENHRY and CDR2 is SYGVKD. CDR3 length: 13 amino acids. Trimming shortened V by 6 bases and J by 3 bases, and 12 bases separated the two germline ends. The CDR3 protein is CAIRDDRIYEQYF. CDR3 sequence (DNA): TGTGCCATCAGAGACGACAGGATCTACGAGCAGTACTTC.

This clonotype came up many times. The CDR3 region has the DNA TGTGCCACGGCCAGGGACCAGGGGAATGGGGCCCAGCATTTT. It translates to CATARDQGNGAQHF. This sequence joins TRBV6-1 and TRBJ1-5; possibly TRBD1 for D (6 bases). Germline V CDR1 and CDR2: MNHNS, SASEGT. There are 14 residues in the CDR3. Between the trimmed V and J ends, which lost 10 bases and 11 bases, there was a span of 24 bases.

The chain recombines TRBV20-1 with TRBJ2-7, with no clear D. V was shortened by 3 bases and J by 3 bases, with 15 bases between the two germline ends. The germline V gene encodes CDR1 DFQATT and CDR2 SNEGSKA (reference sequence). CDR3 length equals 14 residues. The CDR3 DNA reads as TGCAGTGCTAGGAGTGTGGTAGTCGTCTACGAGCAGTACTTC. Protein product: CSARSVVVVYEQYF.

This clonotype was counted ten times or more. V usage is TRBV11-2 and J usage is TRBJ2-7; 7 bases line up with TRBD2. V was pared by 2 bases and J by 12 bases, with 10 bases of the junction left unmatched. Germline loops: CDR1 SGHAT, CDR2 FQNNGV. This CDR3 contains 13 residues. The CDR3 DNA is TGTGCCAGCAGCTTACCTGGCGCGGGAGTGGGGTACTTC. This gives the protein CASSLPGAGVGYF.

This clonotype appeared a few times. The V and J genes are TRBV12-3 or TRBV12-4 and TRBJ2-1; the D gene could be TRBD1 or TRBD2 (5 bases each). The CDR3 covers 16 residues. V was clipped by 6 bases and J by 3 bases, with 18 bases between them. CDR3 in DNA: TGTGCCAGCAGACCCGGGACCTCGAACGTCTACAATGAGCAGTTCTTC. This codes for CASRPGTSNVYNEQFF.

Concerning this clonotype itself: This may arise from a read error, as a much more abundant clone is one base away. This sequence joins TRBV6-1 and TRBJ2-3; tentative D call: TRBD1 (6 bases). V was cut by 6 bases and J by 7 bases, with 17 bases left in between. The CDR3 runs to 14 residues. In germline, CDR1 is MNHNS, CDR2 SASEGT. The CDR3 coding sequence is TGTGCCAGCAGGGGACATGGTTCGGTGTATACGCAGTATTTT. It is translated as CASRGHGSVYTQYF.

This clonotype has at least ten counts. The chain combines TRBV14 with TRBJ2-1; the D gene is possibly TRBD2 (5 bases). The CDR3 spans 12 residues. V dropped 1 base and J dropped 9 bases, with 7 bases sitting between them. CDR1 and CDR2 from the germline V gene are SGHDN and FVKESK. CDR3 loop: CASSQAGGEQFF. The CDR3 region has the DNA TGTGCCAGCAGCCAAGCCGGAGGTGAGCAGTTCTTC.

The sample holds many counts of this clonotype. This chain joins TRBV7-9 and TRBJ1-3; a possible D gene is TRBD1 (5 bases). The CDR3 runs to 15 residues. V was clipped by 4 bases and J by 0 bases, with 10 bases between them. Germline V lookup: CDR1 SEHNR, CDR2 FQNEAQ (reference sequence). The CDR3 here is CASSSYRISGNTIYF. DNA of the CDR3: TGTGCCAGCAGCTCTTACAGGATCTCTGGAAACACCATATATTTT.